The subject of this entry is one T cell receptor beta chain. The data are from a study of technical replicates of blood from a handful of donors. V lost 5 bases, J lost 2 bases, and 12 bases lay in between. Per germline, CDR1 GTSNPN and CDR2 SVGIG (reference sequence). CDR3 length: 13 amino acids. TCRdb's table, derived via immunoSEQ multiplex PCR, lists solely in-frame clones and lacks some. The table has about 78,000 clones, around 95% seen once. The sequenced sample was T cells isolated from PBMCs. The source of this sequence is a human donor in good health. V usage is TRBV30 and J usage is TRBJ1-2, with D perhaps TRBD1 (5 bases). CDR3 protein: CAWGPGSNYGYTF. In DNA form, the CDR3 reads TGTGCCTGGGGCCCAGGGTCGAACTATGGCTACACCTTC.